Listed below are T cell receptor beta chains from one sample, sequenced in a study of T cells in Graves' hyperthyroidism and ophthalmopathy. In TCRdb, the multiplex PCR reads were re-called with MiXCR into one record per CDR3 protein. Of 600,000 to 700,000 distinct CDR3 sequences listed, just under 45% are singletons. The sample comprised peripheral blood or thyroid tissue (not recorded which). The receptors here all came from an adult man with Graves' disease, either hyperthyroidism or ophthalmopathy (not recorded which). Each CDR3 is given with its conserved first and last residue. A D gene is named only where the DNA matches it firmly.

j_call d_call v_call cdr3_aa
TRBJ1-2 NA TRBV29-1 CSETSITYGYTF
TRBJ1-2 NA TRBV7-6 CASSQGGTNYGYTF
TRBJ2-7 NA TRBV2 CAPRQYEDEQYF
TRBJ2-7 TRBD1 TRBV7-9 CATGPRDRGGEQYF
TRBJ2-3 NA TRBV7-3 CASTSTSTDTQYF
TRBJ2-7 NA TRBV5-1 CASSLGGANNYEQYF
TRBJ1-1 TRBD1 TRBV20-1 CSASGGQGNTEAFF
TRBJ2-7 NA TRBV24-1 CATSDEGRGGPDSYEQYF
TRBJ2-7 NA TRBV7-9 CASSQGGFGYEQYF
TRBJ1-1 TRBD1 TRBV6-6 CASRPGQGANTEAFF
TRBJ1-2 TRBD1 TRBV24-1 CATSDDRVYYGYTF
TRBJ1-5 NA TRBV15 CATSRPRRGGHQLQHF
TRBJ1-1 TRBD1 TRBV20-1 CSARVPGQWTNTEAFF
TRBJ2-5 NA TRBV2 CASSLGRSGQETQYF
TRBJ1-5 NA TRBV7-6 CASSLGQGRRNQPQHF
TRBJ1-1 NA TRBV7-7 CASSPLGQLGWDTEAFF
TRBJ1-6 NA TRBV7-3 CASSQGRSPLHF
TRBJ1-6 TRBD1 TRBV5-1 CASSLNTGDNSPLHF
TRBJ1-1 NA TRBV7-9 CASSLAGTKAFF
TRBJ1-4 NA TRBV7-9 CASSLSSTGVNEKLFF
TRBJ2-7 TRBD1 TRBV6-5 CASSLRDRGSGEQYF
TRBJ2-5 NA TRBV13 CASSLRVQETQYF
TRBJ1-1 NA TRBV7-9 CASSLAAGNTEAFF
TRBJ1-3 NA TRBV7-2 CASSLRASGNTIYF
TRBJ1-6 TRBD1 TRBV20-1 CSARRQGGSYNSPLHF
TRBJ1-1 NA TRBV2 CASRLSDMRTEAFF
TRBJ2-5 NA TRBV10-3 CAISEQETQYF
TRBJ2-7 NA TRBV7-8 CASSSKTGSYEQYF
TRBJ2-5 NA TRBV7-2 CASSGSVSAETQYF
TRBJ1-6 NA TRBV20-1 CSAVGSHSYNSPLHF
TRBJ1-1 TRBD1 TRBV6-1 CASSLWTGGDEAFF
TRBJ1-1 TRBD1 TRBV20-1 CSAPRTGLTEAFF
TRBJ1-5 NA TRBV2 CASSEGLDSNQPQHF
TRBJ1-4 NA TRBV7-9 CASSPYRDNEKLFF
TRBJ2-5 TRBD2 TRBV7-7 CAPLAGVGGQETQYF
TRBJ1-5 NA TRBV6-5 CASKRQASHQPQHF
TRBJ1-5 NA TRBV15 CATSSSLRGNQPQHF
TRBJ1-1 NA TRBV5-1 CASSSPPDRLMNTEAFF
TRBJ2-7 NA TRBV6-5 CASSPGDGAREQYF
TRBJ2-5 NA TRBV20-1 CSEGGWGGQETQYF
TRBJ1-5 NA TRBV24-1 CATSDPHRDQPQHF
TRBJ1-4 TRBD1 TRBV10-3 CAISEARQGWDEKLFF
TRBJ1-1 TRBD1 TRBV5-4 CASSPQDRAGTEAFF
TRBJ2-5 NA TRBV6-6 CASSYGLQTQYF
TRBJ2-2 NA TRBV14 CASRQSTGELFF
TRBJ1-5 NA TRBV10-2 CASSVAGSQPQHF
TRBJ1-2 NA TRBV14 CASSQVGRSNYGYTF
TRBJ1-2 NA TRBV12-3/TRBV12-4 CASSFRRARDNYGYTF
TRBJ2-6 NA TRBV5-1 CASSEGSSGANVLTF
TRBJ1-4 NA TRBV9 CASSVDQGNGEKLFF
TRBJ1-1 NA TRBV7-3 CASSEQQGTEAFF
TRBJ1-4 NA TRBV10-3 CAISESGSATNEKLFF
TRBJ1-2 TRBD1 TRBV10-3 CASTLKRPGQTYGYTF
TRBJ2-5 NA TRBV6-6 CASSYWAGIQETQYF